This T cell receptor beta chain originates from a study of blood T cell repertoires in COVID-19 (dated by TCRdb to 2020 to 2021). With regard to the full study: Samples covering the acute and convalescent phases of COVID-19 were provided by collaborators in the United States, Italy and Spain. HLA class I and class II types, where available, came from metadata supplied by the sample provider rather than from assay-based typing. The material from the prospective study consisted of cDNA or gDNA derived from T cells, B-cell-depleted T cells, or PBMCs. Deeply sampled blood TCRbeta repertoires from subjects exposed to, actively infected with, or recovered from COVID-19 were included in the dataset. The samples were drawn from the first 160 participants of the ongoing ImmuneRACE study and from 950 to 1,500 subjects provided by 6 global collaborators. The repertoires were released in a freely available public database intended as a resource for research on the immune response to SARS-CoV-2. Sample metadata almost always included a de-identified subject ID, COVID-19 status, age in years and sex. On the study overall, not on this receptor specifically: The amount of clinical and demographic metadata varied by source and participant and was provided uncurated.

Reading from cysteine to phenylalanine, the CDR3 counts 14 amino acids. Only the CDR3 DNA is retained, 42 bases long and in frame from the first base. Trimming takes 5 bases from V and 0 bases from J, and the germline ends sit 10 bases apart. CDR1 and CDR2, per the germline V gene (reference sequence), are GTSNPN and SVGIG. The immunoSEQ Assay, a bias-controlled multiplex PCR, was used to amplify TCRbeta CDR3 regions from genomic DNA. For the original study's pipeline: The number of nucleated cells in each sample was estimated from the amplification of reference gene primers within the assay. To quantify the absolute abundance of each unique TCRbeta CDR3 rearrangement, sequence reads were collapsed and filtered. For each sample, productive Simpson clonality was calculated by taking the square root of Simpson's diversity index across productive rearrangements. This immuneACCESS table, as held by TCRdb, lists in-frame sequences with V and J called but not all clones. Of the missing ones, under half trace to an unresolved V gene in checked studies; the others have no known cause. V, J and clone size are those of that table, while D and trimming were read from the DNA. The sample table contains approximately 130,000 clones; only one count was recorded for 75% to 85% of them. The ten top clones hold roughly 20% of the sample.

Details on this clone: Its binding antigen is unknown. No qualities accompany the bases; no much larger clone lies one base away.

The collaborating institutions used their own protocols to collect whole blood in K2EDTA tubes. For TCRbeta analysis, collaborator samples were shipped as frozen whole blood, as isolated PBMCs, or as DNA extracted from either sample type. This sequence uses TRBV30 and TRBJ2-2; TRBD2 is a possible D gene, resting on 5 matching bases. This clonotype was obtained from an elderly man with acute or convalescent COVID-19. Sequenced material: peripheral blood. The CDR3 protein is CAWQRLTNTGELFF. The nucleotide sequence reads TGTGCCTGGCAGCGGTTGACGAACACCGGGGAGCTGTTTTTT.